This T cell receptor beta chain derives from a study of radiation and T cells in renal cell carcinoma. Time point denoted: blood 4 weeks post-SBRT, at nephrectomy. Regarding treatment: 15 Gy SBRT to primary tumor, nephrectomy 4 weeks later. Nephrectomy followed 15 Gy stereotactic body radiation by 4 weeks. After SBRT, blood was collected at 2 and 4 weeks, plus baseline. The tumor was a clear cell renal cell carcinoma. CDR3 length equals 15 residues. Per the germline V gene, CDR1 is SNHLY and CDR2 is FYNNEI. Losses at the gene ends were 5 bases for V and 6 bases for J; bases not matched to a gene: 10. Sequencing used immunoSEQ multiplex PCR; TCRdb keeps in-frame clones, though not all of them. Of 130,000 to 150,000 clones in the sample, less than 90% were seen once. In regard to this clone: Its antigen is as yet unknown.

Findings and limits, study-wide: In blood, top tumor clones expanded by 2 weeks, shrinking by 4.

The chain is built from TRBV2 and TRBJ2-1; 7 positions agree with TRBD1. The sample consisted of blood, taken from a patient whose treatment included radiotherapy and nephrectomy. The sequence derives from a woman aged 45-59 years with renal cell carcinoma. The chain's CDR3 is CASSNYFTGVNEQFF. DNA for the CDR3: TGTGCCAGCAGTAACTATTTTACAGGGGTCAATGAGCAGTTCTTC.